What follows describes a single T cell receptor beta chain. No antigen is known for it. These data are taken from a study of CD8 T cells in ankylosing spondylitis. Generation of TCR beta libraries employed quantitative 5'-RACE incorporating molecular barcodes. TCRdb used MiXCR to reprocess the 5' RACE reads, holding one entry per CDR3 protein. The data hold 500,000 to 550,000 distinct CDR3 sequences, with about 13% observed a single time. V lost 1 base to trimming and J lost 0 bases; unmatched junction nucleotides: 9. The CDR3 runs 19 residues. Germline loops: CDR1 SGHRS, CDR2 YFSETQ. General study findings and limits: For ankylosing spondylitis blood, a TCR beta motif of about 8 highly homologous variants appeared characteristic. Those disease-linked clones were CD8+; they were also relatively rare in peripheral blood. Some motif variants had been reported before (in reactive arthritis synovial fluid and blood).

This receptor was taken from a male donor with ankylosing spondylitis. The genes are TRBV5-1 and TRBJ2-3; 12 nucleotides line up with TRBD1. Specimen: blood, either unsorted or a sorted T cell fraction (not recorded which). CDR3 sequence (DNA): TGCGCCAGCAGCTTGCTGGGACAGGGGGCTTTCCCTAGCACAGATACGCAGTATTTT. This encodes CASSLLGQGAFPSTDTQYF. Full variable domain (missing parts from reference TRBV5-1 and TRBJ2-3): KAGVTQTPRYLIKTRGQQVTLSCSPISGHRSVSWYQQTPGQGLQFLFEYFSETQRNKGNFPGRFSGRQFSNSRSEMNVSTLELGDSALYLCASSLLGQGAFPSTDTQYFGPGTRLTVL.